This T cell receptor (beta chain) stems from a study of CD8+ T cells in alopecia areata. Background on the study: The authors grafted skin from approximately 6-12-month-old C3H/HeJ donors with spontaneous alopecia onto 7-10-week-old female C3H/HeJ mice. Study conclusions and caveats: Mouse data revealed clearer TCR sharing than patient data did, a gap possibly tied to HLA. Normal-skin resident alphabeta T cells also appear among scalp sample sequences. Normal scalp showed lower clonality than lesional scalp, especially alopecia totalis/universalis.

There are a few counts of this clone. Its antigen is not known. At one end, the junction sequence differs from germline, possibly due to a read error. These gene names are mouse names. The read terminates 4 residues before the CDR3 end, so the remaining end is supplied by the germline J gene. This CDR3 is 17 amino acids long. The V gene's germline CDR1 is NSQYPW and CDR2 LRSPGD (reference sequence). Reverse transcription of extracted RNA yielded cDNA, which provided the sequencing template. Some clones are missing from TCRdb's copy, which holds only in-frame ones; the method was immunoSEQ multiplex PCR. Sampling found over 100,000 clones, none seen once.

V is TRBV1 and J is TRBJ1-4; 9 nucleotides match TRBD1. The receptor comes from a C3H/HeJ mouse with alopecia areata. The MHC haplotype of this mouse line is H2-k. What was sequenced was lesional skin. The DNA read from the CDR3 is TGCACCTGCAGTGCAGATCTCGGGACAGGGTCCATCGAA. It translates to CTCSADLGTGSIE. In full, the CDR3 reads CTCSADLGTGSIERLFF.